Shown below are 28 T cell receptor beta chains from a single sample sequenced in a study of blood T cell repertoires in COVID-19. This table comes from immunoSEQ multiplex PCR, and its TCRdb copy is limited to in-frame clones, with some not included. The table shows a few hundred thousand clones, with about 88% occurring only once. The sample consisted of PBMCs or T cells enriched from blood (not recorded which). These receptors all come from a woman aged 25 to 45 who had recovered from COVID-19.

This chain connects TRBV4-1 to TRBJ2-1; 10 positions match TRBD1. Trimming removed 6 bases from V and 10 bases from J; junction bases left unmatched: 15. This CDR3 is 16 amino acids long. In germline, CDR1 is MGHRA, CDR2 YSYEKL. CDR3 nucleotide sequence: TGCGCCAGCAGGCTCCGGGGGACAGGGGAAATCGGGGAGCAGTTCTTC. Translated: CASRLRGTGEIGEQFF.

A note on this clone: The junction departs from the called germline gene at one end, perhaps through a read error. This chain connects TRBV19 to TRBJ2-1, with a weak D call TRBD1 (6 bases). Germline V gene data show CDR1 as LNHDA and CDR2 as SQIVND (reference sequence). The CDR3 length is 16 residues. Here the CDR3 DNA reads TGTGCCAGTAGTTCCGACAGGCCATCCTCCCACAATGAGCAGTTCTTC. Its protein product is CASSSDRPSSHNEQFF.

The chain couples TRBV6-1 to TRBJ2-3; the D gene is possibly TRBD2 (6 bases). The CDR3 is made up of 12 amino acids. Germline CDR1 and CDR2: MNHNS and SASEGT. V shed 2 bases and J shed 6 bases, with 6 bases lying between them. CDR3 region: CASSESGDTQYF. CDR3 in DNA: TGTGCCAGCAGTGAAAGCGGGGATACGCAGTATTTT.

The rearrangement joins TRBV7-9 to TRBJ2-3; 8 bases are a match to TRBD2. The CDR3 runs to 16 residues. J was trimmed by 5 bases and V by 10 bases; bases with no gene match: 17. Germline V gives CDR1 SEHNR, CDR2 FQNEAQ (reference sequence). CDR3 sequence: CATRPPLRGVGDTQYF. The CDR3 nucleotides are TGTGCCACGCGGCCTCCTTTGCGGGGGGTCGGAGATACGCAGTATTTT.

The chain uses TRBV5-1 and TRBJ2-1; a possible D gene is TRBD1 (5 bases). This CDR3 comprises 16 residues. Germline CDR1 SGHRS, CDR2 YFSETQ. V was clipped by 2 bases and J by 0 bases, with 12 bases between them. This CDR3 reads CASSFAPGSSYNEQFF. In DNA, the CDR3 is TGCGCCAGCAGCTTCGCTCCAGGGTCCTCCTACAATGAGCAGTTCTTC.

This chain connects TRBV5-1 to TRBJ2-1, with TRBD2 identical over 10 bases. This CDR3 has 15 amino acids. Germline CDR1 reads SGHRS; CDR2 reads YFSETQ. Germline trimming cut 5 bases from V and 3 bases from J; bases unmatched to any gene: 5. The CDR3 protein is CASREPSGGYNEQFF. In nucleotides, the CDR3 is TGCGCCAGCAGAGAGCCTAGCGGGGGCTACAATGAGCAGTTCTTC.

V gene TRBV5-1 combines with J gene TRBJ2-5; 15 bases fit TRBD2. This CDR3 spans 19 amino acids. J lost 2 bases, V lost 4 bases, and 12 bases had no gene match. The germline V gene encodes CDR1 SGHRS and CDR2 YFSETQ. In nucleotides, the CDR3 is TGCGCCAGCAGCCTCCCCACCGGACTAGCGGGGGGGTTACAAGAGACCCAGTACTTC. Amino acids: CASSLPTGLAGGLQETQYF. Complete variable domain (other parts from reference TRBV5-1 and TRBJ2-5): KAGVTQTPRYLIKTRGQQVTLSCSPISGHRSVSWYQQTPGQGLQFLFEYFSETQRNKGNFPGRFSGRQFSNSRSEMNVSTLELGDSALYLCASSLPTGLAGGLQETQYFGPGTRLLVL.

This clone appeared once. The CDR3 region is CASSRKLQALAGGRDTQYF. Written as DNA, the CDR3 is TGTGCCAGCAGCCGTAAATTGCAGGCACTAGCGGGGGGGAGGGATACGCAGTATTTT. V and J are TRBV7-8 and TRBJ2-3; TRBD2 aligns across 13 bases. V dropped 5 bases and J dropped 6; count of bases not matched to a gene: 17. Germline CDR1 and CDR2: SGHVS and FQNEAQ. This CDR3 region has 19 residues.

The chain carries TRBV30 and TRBJ1-1; no firm D call. The ends were cut back, 1 base at V and 10 bases at J, with 7 bases in the middle. CDR3 length: 10 residues. Germline CDR1 is GTSNPN and CDR2 is SVGIG (reference sequence). The CDR3 DNA sequence: TGTGCCTGGAGTGGCAGAGGAGCTTTCTTT. Protein sequence: CAWSGRGAFF.

This clone was seen only a few times. The rearrangement uses TRBV6-5 and TRBJ2-5, with D tentatively TRBD2 (6 bases). V lost 4 bases to trimming and J lost 7 bases, with 16 bases between them. Looked up from germline, CDR1 is MNHEY and CDR2 is SVGAGI. The CDR3 sequence is 14 residues long. The CDR3 loop is CASSSEGAGRTQYF. DNA for the CDR3: TGTGCCAGCAGTTCGGAGGGTGCGGGACGGACCCAGTACTTC.

The V call is TRBV2, the J call TRBJ1-4; no firm D call. Germline values: CDR1 SNHLY, CDR2 FYNNEI. The CDR3 length is 15 residues. The germline V and J ends were trimmed by 0 bases and 3 bases, with 8 bases remaining between them. The CDR3 nucleotides are TGTGCCAGCAGTGAAGCGCGGGCTTCTAATGAAAAACTGTTTTTT. Translation: CASSEARASNEKLFF.

The rearrangement joins TRBV6-1 to TRBJ1-2, with D maybe TRBD1 (5 bases). The germline V gene encodes CDR1 MNHNS and CDR2 SASEGT. The CDR3 loop spans 13 amino acids. V was pared by 2 bases and J by 3 bases, with 7 bases between. The CDR3 protein is CASSETGDYGYTF. CDR3 in DNA: TGTGCCAGCAGTGAAACGGGGGACTATGGCTACACCTTC.

The chain joins TRBV28 to TRBJ2-7; a weak D match, TRBD1 (5 bases). CDR1 is MDHEN and CDR2 is SYDVKM in the germline V gene. Trimming shortened V by 6 bases and J by 4 bases, and 13 bases separated the two germline ends. The CDR3 runs 13 residues. Written as DNA, the CDR3 is TGTGCCAGCAGCAGCAGGGTCAGGTACGAGCAGTACTTC. It specifies CASSSRVRYEQYF.

This chain connects TRBV6-5 to TRBJ2-2, with D unclear. The germline V gene encodes CDR1 MNHEY and CDR2 SVGAGI. Trimming cost V 7 bases and J 0 bases, with 9 bases left between them. CDR3 length equals 14 residues. CDR3 DNA sequence: TGTGCCAGCACCCCTTTCGCGAACACCGGGGAGCTGTTTTTT. Translating gives CASTPFANTGELFF.

In this sample, this clone turned up once. With a much larger clone just one base away, this may be a read error. The gene calls are TRBV27 and TRBJ2-2, with 8 bases that match TRBD1. CDR1 and CDR2 from the germline V gene are MNHEY and SMNVEV (reference sequence). The length of the CDR3 is 13 residues. The ends lost 8 bases at V and 1 base at J; junction bases unmatched: 0. The CDR3 protein is CASGTGNTGELFF. The CDR3, as DNA: TGTGCCAGCGGGACAGGGAACACCGGGGAGCTGTTTTTT.

The V gene is TRBV5-1, the J gene TRBJ2-7; TRBD2 is a possible D gene (6 bases). The V gene's germline CDR1 is SGHRS and CDR2 YFSETQ. This CDR3 region has 17 residues. V gave up 4 bases and J gave up 0 bases, with 20 bases separating them. The CDR3 here is CASSITGTGTLSYEQYF. The CDR3 region has the DNA TGCGCCAGCAGCATCACCGGGACTGGAACCCTCTCCTACGAGCAGTACTTC. Full variable domain (remainder filled in from reference TRBV5-1 and TRBJ2-7): KAGVTQTPRYLIKTRGQQVTLSCSPISGHRSVSWYQQTPGQGLQFLFEYFSETQRNKGNFPGRFSGRQFSNSRSEMNVSTLELGDSALYLCASSITGTGTLSYEQYFGPGTRLTVT.

V gene TRBV5-1 combines with J gene TRBJ1-4, with TRBD1 as a possible D gene (5 bases). Germline V CDR1 and CDR2: SGHRS, YFSETQ. The CDR3 has 14 residues. V dropped 0 bases and J dropped 8 bases, with 11 bases sitting between them. Here the CDR3 DNA reads TGCGCCAGCAGCTTGGAGGGACTCCAAGAAAAACTGTTTTTT. The encoded protein is CASSLEGLQEKLFF. Full variable domain (missing parts from reference TRBV5-1 and TRBJ1-4): KAGVTQTPRYLIKTRGQQVTLSCSPISGHRSVSWYQQTPGQGLQFLFEYFSETQRNKGNFPGRFSGRQFSNSRSEMNVSTLELGDSALYLCASSLEGLQEKLFFGSGTQLSVL.

This clone was counted a few times. This chain connects TRBV28 to TRBJ1-4; 7 positions agree with TRBD1. Germline V gene lookup returns CDR1 MDHEN and CDR2 SYDVKM. The CDR3 contains 20 residues. J lost 2 bases, V lost 6 bases, and 21 bases had no gene match. The CDR3 reads CASRPDRFKTLSGTNEKLFF. The CDR3 nucleotides are TGTGCCAGCAGACCGGACAGGTTTAAAACTCTCAGTGGGACTAATGAAAAACTGTTTTTT.

The chain combines TRBV4-1 with TRBJ1-1; no reliable D call. The CDR3 has 14 residues. CDR1 is MGHRA and CDR2 is YSYEKL in the germline V gene. V lost 2 bases, J lost 4 bases, and 11 bases lay in between. CDR3 in DNA: TGCGCCAGCAGCCAAAATTCGGCGGTCACTGAAGCTTTCTTT. Its protein is CASSQNSAVTEAFF.

This chain uses TRBV20-1 with TRBJ2-1, with unresolved D. Looked up from germline, CDR1 is DFQATT and CDR2 is SNEGSKA (reference sequence). V lost 4 bases, J lost 2 bases, and 3 bases lay in between. The CDR3 contains 11 residues. The CDR3, as DNA: TGCAGTGCTACTGCCTACAATGAGCAGTTCTTC. This sequence encodes CSATAYNEQFF.

The chain employs TRBV6-5 and TRBJ1-3; no clear D. The CDR3 has 15 amino acids. V lost 2 bases, J lost 2 bases, and 10 bases lay in between. The germline CDR1 and CDR2 sequences are MNHEY and SVGAGI. CDR3: CASSYGLPAGNTIYF. The CDR3 DNA reads as TGTGCCAGCAGTTACGGTCTCCCGGCTGGAAACACCATATATTTT.

This rearrangement joins TRBV27 to TRBJ2-7; D uncertain. The V end lost 5 bases, the J end lost 0 bases, and 17 bases lay between the germline ends. The germline V gene has CDR1 MNHEY and CDR2 SMNVEV (reference sequence). The length of the CDR3 is 16 residues. In nucleotides, the CDR3 is TGTGCCAGCAGTACCGCCTCACTACTCCCCTCCTACGAGCAGTACTTC. Translation gives CASSTASLLPSYEQYF.

The chain uses TRBV28 and TRBJ2-3; 11 bases agree with TRBD2. The CDR3 has 16 residues. CDR1 MDHEN and CDR2 SYDVKM come from the germline V gene. V gave up 3 bases and J gave up 4 bases; unmatched junction bases: 6. The CDR3 protein is CASSFPLAGAPDTQYF. The CDR3 nucleotides read TGTGCCAGCAGTTTCCCACTAGCGGGGGCCCCAGATACGCAGTATTTT.

The chain carries TRBV24-1 and TRBJ1-1, with 9 bases matching TRBD1. After removal of 8 bases from V and 4 bases from J, the junction contained 4 bases not matched to a gene. This CDR3 region has 13 residues. Germline assignment: CDR1 KGHDR and CDR2 SFDVKD. Here the CDR3 DNA reads TGTGCCACCACCGGGACAGGGACCACTGAAGCTTTCTTT. It yields the protein CATTGTGTTEAFF.

Details on this clone: This same CDR3 is encoded by further DNA sequences in the sample. The chain has TRBV19 and TRBJ2-1; 9 bases map to TRBD1. In germline, CDR1 is LNHDA, CDR2 SQIVND (reference sequence). Trimming cost V 5 bases and J 1 base; bases outside gene matches: 3. CDR3 size: 15 residues. CDR3 amino acids: CASSSDRGSYNEQFF. The DNA of the CDR3 is TGTGCCAGTAGTTCGGACAGGGGTTCCTACAATGAGCAGTTCTTC.

This clone has a handful of counts. Just one base apart from a much larger clone, this may be a read error. Other DNA sequences of this sample code for an identical CDR3. V gene TRBV5-1 combines with J gene TRBJ1-5, with D perhaps TRBD1 (6 bases). Deletions cut 0 bases from V and 2 bases from J, with 6 bases between. The CDR3 covers 14 residues. The germline gives CDR1 SGHRS, CDR2 YFSETQ. The CDR3 spells CASSLGTGNQPQHF. CDR3 in DNA: TGCGCCAGCAGCTTGGGGACAGGCAATCAGCCCCAGCATTTT. Full variable domain (remainder filled in from reference TRBV5-1 and TRBJ1-5): KAGVTQTPRYLIKTRGQQVTLSCSPISGHRSVSWYQQTPGQGLQFLFEYFSETQRNKGNFPGRFSGRQFSNSRSEMNVSTLELGDSALYLCASSLGTGNQPQHFGDGTRLSIL.

The chain couples TRBV5-4 to TRBJ2-3; D might be TRBD2 (6 bases). Germline values: CDR1 SGHNT, CDR2 YYREEE (reference sequence). This CDR3 is built from 15 residues. V was cut by 4 bases and J by 2 bases, with 14 bases left in between. The CDR3 nucleotides are TGTGCCAGCAGCCCCAGGACTAAGATCACAGATACGCAGTATTTT. Translating it yields CASSPRTKITDTQYF.

J is TRBJ2-6 and V is TRBV5-1; D is perhaps TRBD2 (5 bases). In germline, CDR1 is SGHRS, CDR2 YFSETQ. This CDR3 spans 17 amino acids. V shed 7 bases and J shed 0 bases, with 17 bases lying between them. This CDR3 reads CASLPDLAGSGANVLTF. The CDR3 DNA is TGCGCCAGCTTGCCCGATCTAGCCGGCTCTGGGGCCAACGTCCTGACTTTC.